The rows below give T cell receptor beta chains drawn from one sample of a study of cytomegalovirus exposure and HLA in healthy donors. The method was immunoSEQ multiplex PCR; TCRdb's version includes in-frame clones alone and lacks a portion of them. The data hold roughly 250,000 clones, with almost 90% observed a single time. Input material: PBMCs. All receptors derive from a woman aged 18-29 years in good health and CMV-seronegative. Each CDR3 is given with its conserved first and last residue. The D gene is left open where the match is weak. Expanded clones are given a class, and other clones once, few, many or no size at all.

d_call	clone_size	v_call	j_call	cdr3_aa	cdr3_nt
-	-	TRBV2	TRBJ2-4	CASSDNSPQYF	TGTGCCAGCAGTGATAACTCCCCTCAGTACTTC
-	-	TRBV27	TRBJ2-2	CASSLSPVTGRELFF	TGTGCCAGCAGTTTATCGCCAGTGACAGGCCGGGAGCTGTTTTTT
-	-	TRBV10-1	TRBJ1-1	CASSESTAGAFF	TGCGCCAGCAGTGAGTCGACAGCAGGAGCTTTCTTT
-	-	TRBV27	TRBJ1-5	CASSFYGQGPLQPQHF	TGTGCCAGCAGTTTCTACGGACAAGGGCCGTTGCAGCCCCAGCATTTT
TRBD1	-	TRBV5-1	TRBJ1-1	CASSLTGTGGGLNTEAFF	TGCGCCAGCAGCTTAACAGGGACAGGGGGCGGGTTGAACACTGAAGCTTTCTTT
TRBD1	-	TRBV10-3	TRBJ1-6	CAISDIRTGTFGSPLHF	TGTGCCATCAGTGATATCCGGACAGGCACTTTTGGGTCACCCCTCCACTTT
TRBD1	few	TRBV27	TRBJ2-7	CASCLGTGSTWYF	TGTGCCAGCTGCCTAGGGACAGGCTCTACCTGGTACTTC
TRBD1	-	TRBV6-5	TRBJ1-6	CASSYLGQTNSPLHF	TGTGCCAGCAGTTACCTGGGACAGACTAATTCACCCCTCCACTTT
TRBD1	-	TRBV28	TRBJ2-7	CASSSRDRQTYEQYF	TGTGCCAGCAGTTCCCGGGACAGACAGACCTACGAGCAGTACTTC
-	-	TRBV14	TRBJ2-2	CASSPQQDTGELFF	TGTGCCAGCAGCCCGCAACAAGATACCGGGGAGCTGTTTTTT
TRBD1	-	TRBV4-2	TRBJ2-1	CASSHYDRDSYNEQFF	TGTGCCAGCAGCCACTACGACAGGGACTCCTACAATGAGCAGTTCTTC
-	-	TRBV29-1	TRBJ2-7	CSIQAGGYEQYF	TGCAGCATACAGGCCGGGGGCTACGAGCAGTACTTC
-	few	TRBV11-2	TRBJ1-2	CASSFGNYGYTF	TGTGCCAGCAGCTTTGGCAACTATGGCTACACCTTC